These 26 T cell receptor beta chains were all obtained from the same sample, sequenced in a study of a mutant IDH1 vaccine in newly diagnosed glioma. Sequenced by immunoSEQ multiplex PCR; TCRdb stores in-frame clones only, minus some. Counted here are 20,000 or so clones, about 85% occurring once; the ten biggest clones make up 5.4%. Time point defined: baseline, week 1 (first vaccination visit). Regarding treatment: pre-vaccination baseline after standard-of-care therapy. Sequences were derived from PBMCs, sampled from a glioma patient treated with radiotherapy, temozolomide or both. The receptors originated from a man aged 40-49 years with glioma.

The V gene is TRBV10-3, the J gene TRBJ2-1; 8 bases map to TRBD1. This CDR3 comprises 16 residues. The junction had 11 bases not matched to a gene; V was cut back by 6 bases and J by 4 bases. The germline CDR1 and CDR2 sequences are ENHRY and SYGVKD. CDR3 in DNA: TGTGCCATCAGAGATGGACAGGGTTCTTTTTACAATGAGCAGTTCTTC. It translates to CAIRDGQGSFYNEQFF.

This chain links TRBV9 with TRBJ2-5; D remains unclear. The V gene lost 0 bases and the J gene lost 0 bases, with 9 bases spanning the gap. Germline CDR1 is SGDLS and CDR2 is YYNGEE. This CDR3 has 15 amino acids. As DNA, the CDR3 is TGTGCCAGCAGCGTAGGACCTTGGGACCAAGAGACCCAGTACTTC. It specifies CASSVGPWDQETQYF.

This CDR3 reads CAWSVRGPETQYF. In DNA, the CDR3 is TGTGCCTGGAGTGTTCGGGGTCCGGAGACCCAGTACTTC. This rearrangement joins TRBV30 to TRBJ2-5; possibly TRBD2 for D (5 bases). From germline, CDR1 is GTSNPN and CDR2 SVGIG (reference sequence). This CDR3 comprises 13 residues. V lost 0 bases, J lost 5 bases, and 10 bases lay in between.

V gene TRBV4-2 combines with J gene TRBJ1-5; D call uncertain. The V end lost 0 bases, the J end lost 4 bases, and 10 bases lay between the germline ends. In germline, CDR1 is LGHNA, CDR2 YNFKEQ. This CDR3 has 15 amino acids. The CDR3 DNA sequence: TGTGCCAGCAGCCAAGATGGGGAGCTTAATCAGCCCCAGCATTTT. Its translation is CASSQDGELNQPQHF.

V and J are TRBV4-2 and TRBJ2-7, with TRBD2 matching 10 bases. V lost 0 bases and J lost 3; bases outside the gene matches: 11. Germline V CDR1 and CDR2: LGHNA, YNFKEQ. The CDR3 is 18 residues long. Here the CDR3 reads CASSQDSEEREGVYEQYF. CDR3 DNA: TGTGCCAGCAGCCAAGATTCGGAGGAGCGGGAGGGCGTCTACGAGCAGTACTTC.

This chain's CDR3 is CASWGVVTEAFF. Written as DNA, the CDR3 is TGTGCCAGCTGGGGAGTAGTCACTGAAGCTTTCTTT. The chain carries TRBV27 and TRBJ1-1; D is unclear. Trimming took 8 bases from V and 4 from J, leaving 11 bases between them. The germline V gene encodes CDR1 MNHEY and CDR2 SMNVEV (reference sequence). CDR3 length: 12 residues.

The rearrangement links TRBV7-9 to TRBJ1-5; D remains unclear. The CDR3 length is 16 residues. Per the germline V gene, CDR1 is SEHNR and CDR2 is FQNEAQ (reference sequence). Between the trimmed V and J ends, which lost 1 base and 4 bases, there was a span of 14 bases. CDR3 sequence reads: CASSLDVSGRNQPQHF. The CDR3 DNA reads TGTGCCAGCAGCTTAGATGTGTCGGGTCGTAATCAGCCCCAGCATTTT.

The chain couples TRBV9 to TRBJ1-2; no definite D call. Per the germline V gene, CDR1 is SGDLS and CDR2 is YYNGEE. V lost 4 bases and J 4 bases, leaving 20 bases between the germline ends. The CDR3 extends over 16 amino acids. In nucleotides, the CDR3 is TGTGCCAGCAGCACAGAGGGTGCGATAAGGCCCTATGGCTACACCTTC. It translates to CASSTEGAIRPYGYTF.

The chain employs TRBV27 and TRBJ2-2, with D hard to call. CDR1 and CDR2 from the germline V gene are MNHEY and SMNVEV (reference sequence). V gave up 2 bases and J gave up 6 bases, with 7 bases separating them. The CDR3 consists of 13 residues. CDR3 amino acids: CASSLGRAGELFF. DNA for the CDR3: TGTGCCAGCAGTTTAGGTAGGGCCGGGGAGCTGTTTTTT.

J is TRBJ1-3 and V is TRBV5-6; D is ambiguous. The CDR3 totals 13 residues. Germline CDR1 reads SGHDT; CDR2 reads YYEEEE. V was pared by 4 bases and J by 9 bases, with 14 bases between. The CDR3 reads CASSRRIEATIYF. The CDR3 DNA reads TGTGCCAGCAGCCGCCGCATCGAGGCCACCATATATTTT. Combining the CDR3 with reference TRBV5-6 and TRBJ1-3 gives the whole variable domain DAGVTQSPTHLIKTRGQQVTLRCSPKSGHDTVSWYQQALGQGPQFIFQYYEEEERQRGNFPDRFSGHQFPNYSSELNVNALLLGDSALYLCASSRRIEATIYFGEGSWLTVV.

The V gene is TRBV21-1, the J gene TRBJ1-1. TRBV21-1 is listed as a pseudogene. This CDR3 has 12 residues. CDR3 DNA sequence: TGTGCCGGCAGTCCGGGGGACACTGAAGCTTTCTTT. Its translation: CAGSPGDTEAFF.

In its sample, this clone was seen a few times. V usage is TRBV28 and J usage is TRBJ2-1; no clear D gene. CDR1 is MDHEN, CDR2 SYDVKM, per germline. This CDR3 is built from 11 residues. Trimming took 3 bases from V and 10 from J, leaving 7 bases between them. The DNA for the CDR3 is TGTGCCAGCAGTTTCCTACAGGAGCAGTTCTTC. Its protein product is CASSFLQEQFF.

This clone was observed once. The rearrangement uses TRBV6-4 and TRBJ1-1; D is undetermined. The germline V gene encodes CDR1 MRHNA and CDR2 SNTAGT. The V gene lost 0 bases and the J gene lost 5 bases, with 10 bases spanning the gap. The CDR3 runs to 14 residues. The CDR3 DNA reads as TGTGCCAGCAGTGACTCAAACCGAGGGACTGAAGCTTTCTTT. Translation gives CASSDSNRGTEAFF.

V and J are TRBV4-2 and TRBJ1-4; D unresolved. There are 18 residues in the CDR3. V gave up 0 bases and J gave up 8 bases, with 22 bases separating them. Germline V lookup: CDR1 LGHNA, CDR2 YNFKEQ. CDR3 protein: CASSQEERAVTRGEKLFF. CDR3 bases: TGTGCCAGCAGCCAAGAAGAGAGAGCGGTCACCAGAGGAGAAAAACTGTTTTTT.

The chain joins TRBV7-9 to TRBJ1-2, with TRBD1 matching over 7 bases. Germline V CDR1 and CDR2: SEHNR, FQNEAQ (reference sequence). The CDR3 totals 13 residues. The V segment lost 7 bases and the J segment 8 bases; nucleotides outside the gene matches: 10. The CDR3 here is CASTSGVGGGYTF. The CDR3 nucleotides are TGTGCCAGCACCTCGGGGGTAGGGGGCGGCTACACCTTC. Complete variable domain (other parts from reference TRBV7-9 and TRBJ1-2): DTGVSQNPRHKITKRGQNVTFRCDPISEHNRLYWYRQTLGQGPEFLTYFQNEAQLEKSRLLSDRFSAERPKGSFSTLEIQRTEQGDSAMYLCASTSGVGGGYTFGSGTRLTVV.

This rearrangement joins TRBV9 to TRBJ2-5; tentatively, D is TRBD1 or TRBD2 (5 bases each). CDR3 length: 14 residues. The germline V and J ends were trimmed by 0 bases and 5 bases, with 11 bases remaining between them. Germline V CDR1 and CDR2: SGDLS, YYNGEE. CDR3 DNA: TGTGCCAGCAGCGTAGGAGAGGGGCTGGAGACCCAGTACTTC. Its translation: CASSVGEGLETQYF.

V gene TRBV30 combines with J gene TRBJ1-5; D remains ambiguous. In germline, CDR1 is GTSNPN, CDR2 SVGIG (reference sequence). V gave up 0 bases and J gave up 6 bases, with 6 bases separating them. The CDR3 contains 12 residues. CDR3 coding DNA: TGTGCCTGGAGTGTATCTGGTCAGCCCCAGCATTTT. Its protein is CAWSVSGQPQHF. Together with reference TRBV30 and TRBJ1-5, the CDR3 gives the full variable domain: SQTIHQWPATLVQPVGSPLSLECTVEGTSNPNLYWYRQAAGRGLQLLFYSVGIGQISSEVPQNLSASRPQDRQFILSSKKLLLSDSGFYLCAWSVSGQPQHFGDGTRLSIL.

The chain links TRBV19 to TRBJ2-2; perhaps TRBD2 as D (5 bases). V was shortened by 1 base and J by 3 bases, with 9 bases between the two germline ends. Germline CDR1 is LNHDA and CDR2 is SQIVND (reference sequence). The CDR3 spans 15 residues. CDR3 DNA sequence: TGTGCCAGTAGTATAGGGCTAGCCCACACCGGGGAGCTGTTTTTT. As protein: CASSIGLAHTGELFF. Looking up the rest from reference TRBV19 and TRBJ2-2 gives the full variable domain: DGGITQSPKYLFRKEGQNVTLSCEQNLNHDAMYWYRQDPGQGLRLIYYSQIVNDFQKGDIAEGYSVSREKKESFPLTVTSAQKNPTAFYLCASSIGLAHTGELFFGEGSRLTVL.

The chain has TRBV4-1 and TRBJ2-5, with 7 bases fitting TRBD2. J was trimmed by 1 base and V by 6 bases; bases with no gene match: 5. CDR3 size: 14 residues. Germline V gene data show CDR1 as MGHRA and CDR2 as YSYEKL. The CDR3 sequence: CASRLRESQETQYF. The DNA of the CDR3 is TGCGCCAGCAGGCTGCGGGAGTCCCAAGAGACCCAGTACTTC.

In nucleotides, the CDR3 is TGCGCCAGCAGCCGCTTACCCTCACCCAACAATGAGCAGTTCTTC. This codes for CASSRLPSPNNEQFF. The chain recombines TRBV4-1 with TRBJ2-1; D remains ambiguous. Per the germline V gene, CDR1 is MGHRA and CDR2 is YSYEKL. The CDR3 loop spans 15 amino acids. The V and J ends lost 4 bases and 5 bases respectively, with 15 bases between them.

V is TRBV5-1 and J is TRBJ1-1; D is ambiguous. The germline V gene encodes CDR1 SGHRS and CDR2 YFSETQ. CDR3 length equals 13 residues. V lost 0 bases to trimming and J lost 5 bases, with 8 bases between them. As DNA, the CDR3 is TGCGCCAGCAGCTTGGGACTGAGGACTGAAGCTTTCTTT. It specifies CASSLGLRTEAFF.

The V and J genes are TRBV28 and TRBJ1-2; no clear D gene. This CDR3 contains 15 residues. Trimming stripped 3 bases from V and 5 bases from J, with 16 bases between. Looked up from germline, CDR1 is MDHEN and CDR2 is SYDVKM. The CDR3 spells CASSLSLSGRYGYTF. The CDR3, as DNA: TGTGCCAGCAGTTTGTCGCTATCCGGGAGATATGGCTACACCTTC.

The J gene is TRBJ2-7, the V gene TRBV10-2; 10 bases match TRBD1. The CDR3 runs 13 residues. Per the germline V gene, CDR1 is WSHSY and CDR2 is SAAADI. Unmatched junction bases numbered 2, after V lost 8 bases and J lost 1 base. The CDR3, as DNA: TGCGCCAGCGGGGACAGGGGATCCTACGAGCAGTACGTC. Its protein product is CASGDRGSYEQYV.

V is TRBV19 and J is TRBJ1-2; no clear D gene. V was shortened by 2 bases and J by 2 bases, with 6 bases between the two germline ends. CDR3 length: 13 residues. The germline gives CDR1 LNHDA, CDR2 SQIVND (reference sequence). Here the CDR3 reads CASSISRNYGYTF. The CDR3 DNA is TGTGCCAGTAGTATATCACGGAACTATGGCTACACCTTC.

The CDR3 DNA reads TGTGCCAGCTCTAGGTCGGGGACCAATGAAAAACTGTTTTTT. This translates into CASSRSGTNEKLFF. V is TRBV7-9 and J is TRBJ1-4, with D possibly matching TRBD1 (5 bases). V lost 8 bases and J 5 bases, leaving 15 bases between the germline ends. The germline gives CDR1 SEHNR, CDR2 FQNEAQ (reference sequence). The CDR3 is 14 residues long.

V is TRBV18 and J is TRBJ1-2; TRBD1 agrees at 7 bases. Germline CDR1 KGHSH, CDR2 LQKENI. The CDR3 loop spans 17 amino acids. With V trimmed by 2 bases and J by 0 bases, 9 bases remained unmatched. CDR3 amino acids: CASSPFPTGQSNYGYTF. DNA for the CDR3: TGTGCCAGCTCACCATTCCCGACAGGGCAATCTAACTATGGCTACACCTTC.